This is a list of T cell receptor beta chains from one sample in a study of blood T cells in healthy people across ages. TCRdb itself ran the 5' RACE reads through MiXCR, one entry per CDR3 protein. Of about 560,000 distinct CDR3 sequences listed, over 25% were seen once; the top ten hold under 4.5%. These same data were also listed under a study on T cells of mothers and their children.

Sequenced sample: blood. The receptors come from a boy between 2 and 10 years old in good health. Each CDR3 is given without its conserved first and last residue. Fields, in order: V gene, clone size, J gene, CDR3 protein. Part of the rows lack a size; the others show once, few, many or a class for expanded clones.

TRBV18	-	TRBJ2-3	ASSDLTDTQY
TRBV29-1	few	TRBJ1-4	SVRISGKLF
TRBV19	few	TRBJ2-5	ASSISWGRETQY
TRBV7-6	-	TRBJ2-6	ASSPDLGGANVLT
TRBV5-5	-	TRBJ2-2	ASSSEDPSEELF
TRBV29-1	-	TRBJ1-2	SVTRLEGYT
TRBV5-1	few	TRBJ2-3	ASSLGASGPDTQY
TRBV25-1	few	TRBJ1-4	ASHDSINEKLF
TRBV7-9	-	TRBJ1-4	ASSAYFSGTADEKLF
TRBV11-2	few	TRBJ1-6	ASSTLQGLNSPLH
TRBV9	many	TRBJ2-2	ASNPDPNTGELF
TRBV2	few	TRBJ2-2	ASSVRYTGELF
TRBV6-5	-	TRBJ2-5	ASSYTVQETQY
TRBV28	-	TRBJ2-1	ASRLSYNEQF
TRBV20-1	few	-	SAGWGYEQY
TRBV2	-	TRBJ2-5	ASSIPPGLAPKVTKETQY
TRBV20-1	few	-	SARDHGGRSYEQY
TRBV29-1	-	-	SVEFGETQY
TRBV5-1	few	TRBJ1-1	ASRRQELAKNTEAF
TRBV7-3	-	TRBJ2-3	ASSSARLASTDTQY
TRBV4-2	-	TRBJ2-1	ASSQVGPAGVSYNEQF
TRBV20-1	few	TRBJ2-3	SLNPGGAQY
TRBV15	-	TRBJ2-7	ATSSSSSNEQY
TRBV7-9	-	TRBJ2-4	ASSLSGPKNIQY
TRBV30	-	TRBJ2-1	AWTATYNEQF
TRBV7-9	-	TRBJ2-7	ASSLSGTDYEQY
TRBV30	-	TRBJ2-4	AWGTGTAGNIQY
TRBV12-3/TRBV12-4	few	TRBJ1-2	ASSLDAGRYGYT
TRBV7-9	few	TRBJ1-1	ASRTDRVGTEAF
TRBV20-1	few	TRBJ2-5	SALAVGETQY
TRBV7-2	few	TRBJ2-3	ASSLMTASTDTQY
TRBV6-6	few	TRBJ1-2	ASLQGKDYGYT
TRBV6-5	few	TRBJ2-1	ASSYRVSYHEQF